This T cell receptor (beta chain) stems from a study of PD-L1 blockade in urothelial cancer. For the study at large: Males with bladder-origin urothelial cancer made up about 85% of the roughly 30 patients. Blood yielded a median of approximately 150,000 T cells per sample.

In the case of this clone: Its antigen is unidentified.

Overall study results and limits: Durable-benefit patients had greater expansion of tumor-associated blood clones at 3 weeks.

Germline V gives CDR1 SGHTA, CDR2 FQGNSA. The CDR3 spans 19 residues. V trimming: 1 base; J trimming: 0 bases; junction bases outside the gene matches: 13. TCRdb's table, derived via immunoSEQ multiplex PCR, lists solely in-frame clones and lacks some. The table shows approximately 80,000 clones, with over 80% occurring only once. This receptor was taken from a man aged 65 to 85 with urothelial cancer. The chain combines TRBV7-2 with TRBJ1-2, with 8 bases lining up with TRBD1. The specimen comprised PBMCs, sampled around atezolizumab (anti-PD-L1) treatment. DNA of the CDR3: TGTGCCAGCAGCTTAGAAACAGGGGGTTTTCGTTTACCTAACTATGGCTACACCTTC. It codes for CASSLETGGFRLPNYGYTF.